This T cell receptor (beta chain) was captured in a study of OX40 agonist ivuxolimab in advanced cancers. Clones were sequenced by immunoSEQ multiplex PCR, and TCRdb holds only the in-frame ones, with some missing. This table has over 80,000 clones, about 90% appearing once. This clone appeared once. The CDR3 runs to 13 residues. Germline loops: CDR1 SGHNT, CDR2 YYREEE (reference sequence). J gave up 11 bases and V 4 bases, and 9 bases lay outside the gene matches. The sample here was CD4+ or CD8+ T cells sorted from blood, taken in a trial of the OX40 agonist ivuxolimab. The genes are TRBV5-4 and TRBJ1-1, with TRBD1 identical over 9 bases. The clonotype was recovered from an adult with an advanced solid tumor such as melanoma, head and neck, liver or kidney cancer. CDR3 nucleotides: TGTGCCAGCAGCCCCGAGACAGGGGGGAAGGCTTTCTTT. It codes for CASSPETGGKAFF.